These 25 T cell receptor beta chains were sequenced from one sample in a study of blood T cell repertoires in COVID-19. TCRdb's table, derived via immunoSEQ multiplex PCR, lists solely in-frame clones and lacks some. The data show a few hundred thousand clones, with more than 80% seen just once and roughly 6.1% held by the top ten. The sample was peripheral blood. These receptor sequences come from a woman between 45 and 65 years old with COVID-19, enrolled during active disease.

The chain joins TRBV27 to TRBJ2-5, with TRBD2 as a possible D gene (5 bases). The CDR3 has 15 amino acids. V shed 4 bases and J shed 5 bases, with 17 bases lying between them. Looked up from germline, CDR1 is MNHEY and CDR2 is SMNVEV (reference sequence). CDR3 region: CASSSGRIPGETQYF. The DNA for the CDR3 is TGTGCCAGCAGTTCTGGACGGATTCCGGGGGAGACCCAGTACTTC.

The V call is TRBV2, the J call TRBJ2-1; 7 bases are shared with TRBD2. CDR1 is SNHLY, CDR2 FYNNEI, per germline. The trim removed 4 bases at V and 6 bases at J, leaving 6 bases unmatched. This CDR3 region has 14 residues. The CDR3 loop is CASSGRLASNEQFF. The CDR3 DNA follows: TGTGCCAGCAGTGGTCGACTAGCCTCCAATGAGCAGTTCTTC.

This sequence joins TRBV4-1 and TRBJ1-5, with D unclear. The CDR3 length is 13 residues. Germline CDR1 MGHRA, CDR2 YSYEKL. Trimming took 4 bases from V and 3 from J, leaving 7 bases between them. The CDR3 sequence is CASSPGPNQPQHF. As DNA, the CDR3 is TGCGCCAGCAGCCCAGGCCCCAATCAGCCCCAGCATTTT.

The V gene is TRBV5-8, the J gene TRBJ2-7; possible D gene TRBD2, 6 bases. Per the germline V gene, CDR1 is SGHTS and CDR2 is YDEGEE. The CDR3 is 15 amino acids. V was trimmed by 0 bases and J by 2 bases, leaving 12 bases between them. The CDR3 nucleotides read TGTGCCAGCAGCTTGGTCGGGGGAAGAACCTACGAGCAGTACTTC. Translated, it gives CASSLVGGRTYEQYF. The whole variable domain, filled in from reference TRBV5-8 and TRBJ2-7, reads EAGVTQSPTHLIKTRGQQATLRCSPISGHTSVYWYQQALGLGLQFLLWYDEGEERNRGNFPPRFSGRQFPNYSSELNVNALELEDSALYLCASSLVGGRTYEQYFGPGTRLTVT.

This rearrangement joins TRBV7-5 to TRBJ1-2; the listed D gene, TRBD1, was not tested against the DNA. TRBV7-5 is deemed a pseudogene. The CDR3 is made up of 14 amino acids. The CDR3 region has the DNA TGTGCCAGAAGCTTAGGGCGTGACAGGGATGGCTACACCTTC. Amino acids: CARSLGRDRDGYTF.

This chain joins TRBV10-3 and TRBJ1-6, with a tentative D call TRBD1 (5 bases). CDR3 length equals 16 residues. The germline V gene has CDR1 ENHRY and CDR2 SYGVKD. Trimming cost V 0 bases and J 4 bases, with 10 bases left between them. The CDR3 nucleotides read TGTGCCATCAGTGAGTCGGCAGGGAATTATAATTCACCCCTCCACTTT. Translation: CAISESAGNYNSPLHF.

The chain employs TRBV29-1 and TRBJ2-1; D perhaps matches TRBD1 (6 bases). Germline lookup yields CDR1 SQVTM and CDR2 ANQGSEA. The V and J ends lost 6 bases and 6 bases respectively, with 18 bases between them. This CDR3 region has 14 residues. The CDR3 loop is CSVGEGGRPNEQFF. The CDR3 DNA sequence: TGCAGCGTGGGCGAAGGGGGTAGACCCAATGAGCAGTTCTTC.

This clone was picked up one time. The CDR3 here is CASSLVGTGAGANVLTF. The CDR3 nucleotides are TGTGCCAGCAGCTTAGTTGGGACAGGGGCTGGGGCCAACGTCCTGACTTTC. This sequence joins TRBV7-2 and TRBJ2-6, with 10 bases lining up with TRBD1. The V gene end was trimmed by 1 base and the J gene end by 2 bases; junction bases not matched to a gene: 2. Germline V gene data show CDR1 as SGHTA and CDR2 as FQGNSA. The CDR3 loop spans 17 amino acids.

The chain couples TRBV4-3 to TRBJ2-7, with D perhaps TRBD2 (5 bases). This CDR3 spans 14 amino acids. Per germline, CDR1 LGHNA and CDR2 YSLEER. Trimming cost V 3 bases and J 1 base, with 10 bases left between them. In DNA form, the CDR3 reads TGCGCCAGCAGCCAGGAGCCGGGGTCCTACGAGCAGTACTTC. Its protein product is CASSQEPGSYEQYF.

CDR3 protein: CAWSETSGGRTQYF. CDR3 DNA: TGTGCCTGGAGTGAGACGTCAGGGGGTCGGACCCAGTACTTC. The chain is built from TRBV30 and TRBJ2-5; 7 nucleotides agree with TRBD1. CDR3 length: 14 residues. Germline CDR1 and CDR2: GTSNPN and SVGIG (reference sequence). Trimming at V came to 1 base and at J to 7 bases, leaving 9 bases not matched to a gene. The full variable domain, with the rest looked up from reference TRBV30 and TRBJ2-5, is SQTIHQWPATLVQPVGSPLSLECTVEGTSNPNLYWYRQAAGRGLQLLFYSVGIGQISSEVPQNLSASRPQDRQFILSSKKLLLSDSGFYLCAWSETSGGRTQYFGPGTRLLVL.

The J gene is TRBJ2-3, the V gene TRBV6-4; 13 bases map to TRBD2. Germline loops: CDR1 MRHNA, CDR2 SNTAGT. CDR3 length: 15 amino acids. J gave up 3 bases and V 4 bases, and 1 base lay outside the gene matches. DNA for the CDR3: TGTGCCAGCAGTGGACTAGCGGGAGGTACAGATACGCAGTATTTT. Translation gives CASSGLAGGTDTQYF.

CDR3 in DNA: TGTGCCAGCAGCTTTGGTGGGACAGGTCAAACCTACGAGCAGTACTTC. Its protein is CASSFGGTGQTYEQYF. The gene calls are TRBV12-1 and TRBJ2-7; the D call in the table, TRBD1, was not verified against the DNA. TRBV12-1 corresponds to a pseudogene. The CDR3 contains 16 residues.

V usage is TRBV24-1 and J usage is TRBJ2-1, with 7 bases matching TRBD1. This CDR3 region has 14 residues. CDR1 and CDR2 (germline): KGHDR, SFDVKD. After removal of 4 bases from V and 8 bases from J, the junction contained 7 bases not matched to a gene. The CDR3 sequence: CATSDHDRADEQFF. The CDR3 DNA is TGTGCCACCAGTGACCATGACAGGGCGGATGAGCAGTTCTTC.

The chain employs TRBV11-2 and TRBJ2-7; 7 bases align to TRBD2. CDR3 length: 16 residues. With 4 bases clipped from V and 7 bases from J, the junction kept 16 bases outside the gene matches. The germline V gene has CDR1 SGHAT and CDR2 FQNNGV. CDR3 region: CASSSILSGRAREQYF. The CDR3 DNA sequence: TGTGCCAGCAGCTCAATCTTAAGTGGGAGGGCCAGGGAGCAGTACTTC.

The gene calls are TRBV12-3 or TRBV12-4 and TRBJ2-5; the D gene is possibly TRBD2 (5 bases). CDR3 size: 12 residues. Trimming removed 5 bases from V and 13 bases from J, with 17 bases in between. The CDR3 bases are TGTGCCAGCAGTCGGAGGCAGGACTCAGTGTACTTC. This gives the protein CASSRRQDSVYF.

This clone was observed a few times. The chain links TRBV9 to TRBJ1-2; 7 bases map to TRBD1. J was trimmed by 0 bases and V by 3 bases; bases with no gene match: 5. There are 15 residues in the CDR3. Germline V gives CDR1 SGDLS, CDR2 YYNGEE. The CDR3 DNA reads TGTGCCAGCAGCGCAGGGGACAGCCCTAACTATGGCTACACCTTC. Protein sequence: CASSAGDSPNYGYTF.

This clone came up a few times. The CDR3 region is CASSQDQDLTSGIMGEQFF. CDR3 coding DNA: TGTGCCAGCAGCCAAGACCAAGACTTGACTAGCGGGATCATGGGTGAGCAGTTCTTC. The rearrangement links TRBV14 to TRBJ2-1, with 11 bases matching TRBD2. The ends lost 0 bases at V and 9 bases at J; junction bases unmatched: 16. In germline, CDR1 is SGHDN, CDR2 FVKESK. The CDR3 has 19 residues. The whole variable domain, filled in from reference TRBV14 and TRBJ2-1, reads EAGVTQFPSHSVIEKGQTVTLRCDPISGHDNLYWYRRVMGKEIKFLLHFVKESKQDESGMPNNRFLAERTGGTYSTLKVQPAELEDSGVYFCASSQDQDLTSGIMGEQFFGPGTRLTVL.

CDR3 DNA sequence: TGTGCCAGCAGTTACGTAGGAGGAGGGTCTCGGGCTTTCTTT. Its protein product is CASSYVGGGSRAFF. The rearrangement uses TRBV6-5 and TRBJ1-1; D remains unclear. The CDR3 has 14 residues. V was cut by 2 bases and J by 11 bases, with 18 bases left in between. Germline V lookup: CDR1 MNHEY, CDR2 SVGAGI.

This clone was detected once. In DNA form, the CDR3 reads TGTGCCAGCAGTCCCCGGACAGGGAACTATGGCTACACCTTC. Amino acid sequence: CASSPRTGNYGYTF. The chain uses TRBV28 and TRBJ1-2, with 8 nucleotides matching TRBD1. Losses at the gene ends were 5 bases for V and 2 bases for J; bases not matched to a gene: 4. CDR1 and CDR2 from the germline V gene are MDHEN and SYDVKM. The CDR3 sequence is 14 residues long.

A single count supports this clone. This chain joins TRBV30 and TRBJ2-7; 9 bases are a match to TRBD1. The trim removed 5 bases at V and 3 bases at J, leaving 5 bases unmatched. The CDR3 sequence is 13 residues long. Germline CDR1 is GTSNPN and CDR2 is SVGIG (reference sequence). Here the CDR3 reads CAWDDRGGYEQYF. The CDR3 DNA follows: TGTGCCTGGGACGACAGGGGGGGCTACGAGCAGTACTTC.

J is TRBJ1-3 and V is TRBV7-2; D remains ambiguous. The V and J ends lost 5 bases and 0 bases respectively, with 11 bases between them. This CDR3 has 15 residues. Germline-derived CDR1 and CDR2 are SGHTA and FQGNSA. The CDR3 nucleotides read TGTGCCAGCAGCACCGAAACGAGCTCTGGAAACACCATATATTTT. As protein: CASSTETSSGNTIYF. Full variable domain (rest looked up from reference TRBV7-2 and TRBJ1-3): GAGVSQSPSNKVTEKGKDVELRCDPISGHTALYWYRQSLGQGLEFLIYFQGNSAPDKSGLPSDRFSAERTGGSVSTLTIQRTQQEDSAVYLCASSTETSSGNTIYFGEGSWLTVV.

V gene TRBV5-6 combines with J gene TRBJ1-1; possibly TRBD1 for D (5 bases). Trimming left V 5 bases short and J 3 bases short, with 11 bases between. The germline V gene encodes CDR1 SGHDT and CDR2 YYEEEE. The CDR3 has 13 amino acids. CDR3 residues: CASRRPRDTEAFF. DNA of the CDR3: TGTGCCAGCAGACGACCCAGGGACACTGAAGCTTTCTTT.

The chain uses TRBV6-1 and TRBJ2-1, with 9 bases that match TRBD2. Germline V gene sequence: CDR1 MNHNS, CDR2 SASEGT. This CDR3 contains 15 residues. The V segment lost 2 bases and the J segment 4 bases; nucleotides outside the gene matches: 3. The CDR3 spells CASSERAGGYNEQFF. The CDR3 DNA reads as TGTGCCAGCAGTGAAAGAGCGGGAGGTTACAATGAGCAGTTCTTC.

CDR3 sequence (DNA): TGCAGCGCCCCGACCAGGGCGTACGAGCAGTACTTC. Protein product: CSAPTRAYEQYF. The chain links TRBV29-1 to TRBJ2-7, with D perhaps TRBD1 (5 bases). The germline gives CDR1 SQVTM, CDR2 ANQGSEA. The ends were cut back, 7 bases at V and 4 bases at J, with 14 bases in the middle. This CDR3 is built from 12 residues.

The rearrangement links TRBV28 to TRBJ1-3; no definite D call. Trimming shortened V by 5 bases and J by 2 bases, and 16 bases separated the two germline ends. Looked up from germline, CDR1 is MDHEN and CDR2 is SYDVKM. The CDR3 runs 16 residues. The CDR3 DNA reads as TGTGCCAGCAGTCCAGTTGGGCAGAACGCTGGAAACACCATATATTTT. It translates to CASSPVGQNAGNTIYF.